These T cell receptor beta chains were read from a single sample in a study of blood T cell repertoires in COVID-19. Data came from immunoSEQ multiplex PCR; TCRdb stores just in-frame clones and leaves some out. The sample has 350,000 to 500,000 clones, nearly 90% seen once; the top ten hold 1.4% to 1.5%. Specimen: PBMCs or T cells enriched from blood (not recorded which). The receptor source for this set is a young woman who had been exposed to COVID-19. Both conserved end residues are trimmed from each CDR3. Each record gives: CDR3 length, D gene, J gene, V gene, CDR3 protein. A D gene is named only where the DNA matches it firmly.

CDR3 length: 11; D gene: TRBD1; J gene: TRBJ1-1; V gene: TRBV10-3; CDR3 protein: AISGQGVTEAF
CDR3 length: 12; D gene: .; J gene: TRBJ1-1; V gene: TRBV9; CDR3 protein: ASSRSRIDTEAF
CDR3 length: 10; D gene: .; J gene: TRBJ2-1; V gene: TRBV5-7; CDR3 protein: ASSSLQGEQF
CDR3 length: 14; D gene: .; J gene: TRBJ2-1; V gene: TRBV7-2; CDR3 protein: ASSFYSGPGDNEQF
CDR3 length: 14; D gene: .; J gene: TRBJ1-5; V gene: TRBV2; CDR3 protein: ASSPGEGGGNQPQH
CDR3 length: 17; D gene: TRBD1; J gene: TRBJ1-6; V gene: TRBV5-5; CDR3 protein: ASTPFGQGAMYYNSPLH
CDR3 length: 12; D gene: .; J gene: TRBJ2-7; V gene: TRBV2; CDR3 protein: ASSDLRLSYEQY
CDR3 length: 12; D gene: .; J gene: TRBJ2-7; V gene: TRBV27; CDR3 protein: ASSLSAQGYEQY
CDR3 length: 12; D gene: .; J gene: TRBJ2-1; V gene: TRBV11-3; CDR3 protein: ASSLGGNYNEQF
CDR3 length: 12; D gene: .; J gene: TRBJ2-7; V gene: TRBV29-1; CDR3 protein: SVDSSGGGSEQY
CDR3 length: 12; D gene: .; J gene: TRBJ1-1; V gene: TRBV3-1/TRBV3-2; CDR3 protein: ASSREGSNTEAF
CDR3 length: 15; D gene: TRBD1; J gene: TRBJ1-2; V gene: TRBV19; CDR3 protein: ATGKAGTGFADYGYT
CDR3 length: 17; D gene: TRBD2; J gene: TRBJ2-5; V gene: TRBV27; CDR3 protein: ASSLSGLAGGRGQETQY
CDR3 length: 12; D gene: TRBD1; J gene: TRBJ2-7; V gene: TRBV7-2; CDR3 protein: ASSRGDSLYEQY
CDR3 length: 16; D gene: .; J gene: TRBJ1-4; V gene: TRBV10-3; CDR3 protein: AITERLSVVATNEKLF
CDR3 length: 10; D gene: .; J gene: TRBJ1-2; V gene: TRBV30; CDR3 protein: AWSGTNYGYT
CDR3 length: 11; D gene: .; J gene: TRBJ1-2; V gene: TRBV10-1; CDR3 protein: ASSSTGSYGYT